These 20 T cell receptor beta chains share one sample of origin, sequenced in a study of blood T cell repertoires in COVID-19. The repertoire was sequenced with immunoSEQ multiplex PCR; TCRdb's copy has only in-frame clones and lacks some. The table records around 300,000 clones, about nine tenths of them present only once. The specimen sequenced was peripheral blood. Every receptor here comes from a woman in her 40s with acute or convalescent COVID-19.

This chain uses TRBV11-2 with TRBJ2-1, with D maybe TRBD2 (6 bases). V was trimmed by 7 bases and J by 5 bases, leaving 21 bases between them. The germline gives CDR1 SGHAT, CDR2 FQNNGV. The length of the CDR3 is 16 residues. CDR3 nucleotides: TGTGCCAGCACACCGCTGACTAGTACCCTGAACAATGAGCAGTTCTTC. The encoded protein is CASTPLTSTLNNEQFF.

The chain joins TRBV25-1 to TRBJ1-1; 7 bases line up with TRBD1. The CDR3 runs 14 residues. The V segment lost 5 bases and the J segment 4 bases; nucleotides outside the gene matches: 7. Germline values: CDR1 MGHDK, CDR2 SYGVNS. DNA for the CDR3: TGTGCCAGCAGTCGTGTCAGGGGGGCCACTGAAGCTTTCTTT. Protein product: CASSRVRGATEAFF.

The chain combines TRBV21-1 with TRBJ2-1; no DNA check was done on the table's D call, TRBD2. TRBV21-1 is annotated as a pseudogene. CDR3 length equals 16 residues. The CDR3: CASSKVDLRGYNEQFF. As DNA, the CDR3 is TGTGCCAGCAGCAAAGTGGACCTACGGGGCTACAATGAGCAGTTCTTC.

The chain couples TRBV4-1 to TRBJ2-3, with 11 bases aligning to TRBD2. CDR1 is MGHRA and CDR2 is YSYEKL in the germline V gene. Trimming removed 2 bases from V and 0 bases from J; junction bases left unmatched: 7. CDR3 length: 18 amino acids. The CDR3 DNA sequence: TGCGCCAGCAGCCAAACTAGCGGGGGCCGCACTAGCACAGATACGCAGTATTTT. Its protein product is CASSQTSGGRTSTDTQYF.

This rearrangement joins TRBV19 to TRBJ1-5; possible D gene TRBD1, 6 bases. CDR3 size: 13 residues. The germline CDR1 and CDR2 sequences are LNHDA and SQIVND (reference sequence). Trimming pared 7 bases from V and 3 bases from J, leaving 10 bases between. The CDR3 region is CASTQGYNQPQHF. Written as DNA, the CDR3 is TGTGCCAGTACCCAGGGGTACAATCAGCCCCAGCATTTT.

The V call is TRBV6-5, the J call TRBJ1-5, with D possibly TRBD1 on 5 matching bases. Trimming removed 8 bases from V and 9 bases from J, with 20 bases in between. Germline assignment: CDR1 MNHEY and CDR2 SVGAGI. The CDR3 runs to 14 residues. Here the CDR3 reads CASRRTDGARPQHF. CDR3 in DNA: TGTGCCAGCCGAAGGACGGATGGGGCTAGGCCCCAGCATTTT.

For this clone: The sample has other DNA sequences that encode this CDR3 too. The CDR3 loop reads CASSSQGNTEAFF. In nucleotides, the CDR3 is TGTGCCAGTAGCAGCCAGGGGAACACTGAAGCTTTCTTT. The chain is built from TRBV19 and TRBJ1-1; D perhaps matches TRBD1 (5 bases). Trimming took 6 bases from V and 1 from J, leaving 9 bases between them. Germline CDR1 is LNHDA and CDR2 is SQIVND (reference sequence). The length of the CDR3 is 13 residues.

This clone was found once. This chain uses TRBV5-1 with TRBJ1-1; TRBD1 aligns across 8 bases. Germline CDR1 and CDR2: SGHRS and YFSETQ. CDR3 length: 16 residues. After removal of 1 base from V and 0 bases from J, the junction contained 5 bases not matched to a gene. The CDR3 region has the DNA TGCGCCAGCAGCTTGTTTGCAGGGGGCTTGAACACTGAAGCTTTCTTT. Translated, it gives CASSLFAGGLNTEAFF.

The genes are TRBV19 and TRBJ1-2, with D perhaps TRBD1 (6 bases). V lost 5 bases and J 7 bases, leaving 14 bases between the germline ends. The CDR3 loop spans 13 amino acids. Germline V gives CDR1 LNHDA, CDR2 SQIVND (reference sequence). The CDR3 region has the DNA TGTGCCAGTAGTCAAACAGGGAGCGCTGGCTACACCTTC. Its protein is CASSQTGSAGYTF.

This clone was detected only once. V usage is TRBV18 and J usage is TRBJ2-7; D remains unclear. The V and J ends lost 4 bases and 3 bases respectively, with 13 bases between them. From germline, CDR1 is KGHSH and CDR2 LQKENI. This CDR3 contains 14 residues. Here the CDR3 reads CASSLSTQVYEQYV. CDR3 in DNA: TGTGCCAGCTCACTTTCGACCCAGGTCTACGAGCAGTACGTC.

The sample holds one count of this clone. The chain uses TRBV15 and TRBJ1-2; 10 bases are a match to TRBD1. Germline CDR1 LNHNV, CDR2 YYDKDF (reference sequence). V was pared by 0 bases and J by 6 bases, with 4 bases of the junction left unmatched. The CDR3 totals 15 residues. Here the CDR3 reads CATSRDLGQGNGYTF. CDR3 nucleotide sequence: TGTGCCACCAGCAGAGACCTGGGACAGGGGAATGGCTACACCTTC. Filled out from reference TRBV15 and TRBJ1-2, the complete variable domain reads DAMVIQNPRYQVTQFGKPVTLSCSQTLNHNVMYWYQQKSSQAPKLLFHYYDKDFNNEADTPDNFQSRRPNTSFCFLDIRSPGLGDTAMYLCATSRDLGQGNGYTFGSGTRLTVV.

The rearrangement uses TRBV19 and TRBJ1-2, with D perhaps matching TRBD1 (6 bases). Looked up from germline, CDR1 is LNHDA and CDR2 is SQIVND (reference sequence). The CDR3 spans 17 residues. Trimming removed 3 bases from V and 1 base from J, with 18 bases in between. The DNA of the CDR3 is TGTGCCAGTAGTATCGGCACGGGACACATCTATAACTATGGCTACACCTTC. The encoded protein is CASSIGTGHIYNYGYTF.

V and J are TRBV2 and TRBJ2-5; 7 positions agree with TRBD2. This CDR3 has 15 residues. Losses at the gene ends were 7 bases for V and 5 bases for J; bases not matched to a gene: 13. Per the germline V gene, CDR1 is SNHLY and CDR2 is FYNNEI. Written as DNA, the CDR3 is TGTGCCAGCACCCGAGGACTAGAGACTTGGGAGACCCAGTACTTC. Protein product: CASTRGLETWETQYF.

The genes are TRBV5-1 and TRBJ2-5; D is uncertain. Germline CDR1 is SGHRS and CDR2 is YFSETQ. This CDR3 region has 15 residues. The V end was cut by 3 bases, the J end by 3 bases, with 15 bases between. Written as DNA, the CDR3 is TGCGCCAGCAGCTCCCGAGGAACGACGAAAGAGACCCAGTACTTC. Residues: CASSSRGTTKETQYF.

The CDR3 bases are TGCAGCGCCACGGCCGGGGGGTATGGCTACACCTTC. It is translated as CSATAGGYGYTF. This chain links TRBV29-1 with TRBJ1-2; D is possibly TRBD1 (5 bases). The length of the CDR3 is 12 residues. V lost 7 bases and J 5 bases, leaving 14 bases between the germline ends. Germline values: CDR1 SQVTM, CDR2 ANQGSEA.

This chain uses TRBV6-5 with TRBJ2-7, with D possibly matching TRBD1 (6 bases). The germline V gene encodes CDR1 MNHEY and CDR2 SVGAGI. Trimming shortened V by 6 bases and J by 3 bases, and 9 bases separated the two germline ends. The CDR3 sequence is 12 residues long. The CDR3 DNA sequence: TGTGCCAGCAGAGCGGACAGCTACGAGCAGTACGTC. It codes for CASRADSYEQYV.

This chain connects TRBV7-9 to TRBJ2-5; weak D call: TRBD2 (7 bases). The CDR3 consists of 16 residues. Germline assignment: CDR1 SEHNR and CDR2 FQNEAQ (reference sequence). The germline V and J ends were trimmed by 8 bases and 4 bases, with 23 bases remaining between them. The CDR3 reads CASVRTYPGGVETQYF. The CDR3 nucleotides read TGTGCCAGCGTTCGAACCTACCCGGGGGGCGTAGAGACCCAGTACTTC.

CDR3 amino acids: CASSPDAGPRGNEKLFF. For the CDR3, the DNA is TGCGCCAGCAGCCCTGACGCGGGGCCCCGAGGTAATGAAAAACTGTTTTTT. The chain has TRBV5-1 and TRBJ1-4; the D gene is possibly TRBD1 (5 bases). V gave up 4 bases and J gave up 4 bases, with 20 bases separating them. The CDR3 totals 17 residues. Per germline, CDR1 SGHRS and CDR2 YFSETQ.

This clone was seen only once. The CDR3 is CASSLVQDSPVGKLFF. The CDR3 nucleotides are TGTGCCAGCAGCTTGGTTCAGGACAGCCCGGTTGGAAAACTGTTTTTT. The chain combines TRBV5-4 with TRBJ1-4, with D tentatively TRBD1 (6 bases). CDR1 is SGHNT, CDR2 YYREEE, per germline (reference sequence). This CDR3 has 16 amino acids. Deletions cut 0 bases from V and 10 bases from J, with 19 bases between.

V and J are TRBV7-9 and TRBJ1-3, with D maybe TRBD1 (5 bases). Germline CDR1 SEHNR, CDR2 FQNEAQ (reference sequence). This CDR3 region has 12 residues. Trimming stripped 5 bases from V and 7 bases from J, with 9 bases between. The CDR3 region has the DNA TGTGCCAGCAGCGACAGTGTCAACACCATATATTTT. Amino acid sequence: CASSDSVNTIYF.